This T cell receptor beta chain comes out of a study of blood T cell repertoires in COVID-19 (dated by TCRdb to about 2020). For the study in its entirety: The collaborator samples originated in the United States, Italy and Spain and spanned the acute and convalescent phases of COVID-19. The material from the prospective study consisted of cDNA or gDNA derived from T cells, B-cell-depleted T cells, or PBMCs. Deeply sampled blood TCRbeta repertoires from subjects exposed to, actively infected with, or recovered from COVID-19 were included in the dataset. The repertoires were released in a freely available public database meant as a resource for research on the immune response to SARS-CoV-2. Samples were obtained from the ongoing ImmuneRACE study (first 160 participants) and from approximately 1,200 subjects provided by 6 global collaborators. Sample metadata almost always included a de-identified subject ID, COVID-19 status, age in years and sex. Where available, HLA class I and class II types were obtained from metadata supplied by the sample provider rather than from assay-based typing. General findings and caveats noted by the study authors: Clinical and demographic metadata were provided uncurated, with the amount varying by source and participant.

With respect to this clone: No cognate antigen has been identified for it. Qualities for individual bases were not recorded, and no much larger clone is one base off.

TCRbeta CDR3 regions were amplified from genomic DNA by means of the immunoSEQ Assay, a bias-controlled multiplex PCR. As for how the authors treated the data: The number of nucleated cells in each sample was estimated from the amplification of reference gene primers within the assay. Sequence reads were collapsed and filtered to measure the absolute abundance of every unique TCRbeta CDR3 rearrangement. Productive Simpson clonality was computed per sample as the square root of Simpson's diversity index over productive rearrangements. TCRdb re-hosts the immuneACCESS table, in-frame sequences only. Its copies lack some clones; in the studies checked, an unresolved V gene accounts for under half of them, and the cause for the rest is not known. V and J calls and clone size come straight from that table; D and trimming were deduced from the DNA. In this sample the table shows 180,000 or so clones, almost 85% of which occur a single time. The ten largest clones add up to about 11% of the sample.

The germline V gene specifies SGHRS as CDR1 and YFSETQ as CDR2. V sheds 1 base and J sheds 0 bases, leaving 5 bases between their ends. From cysteine to phenylalanine, the CDR3 is 14 amino acids long. CDR3 DNA only is kept here, 42 bases in frame from base 1. Participants in the prospective study were enrolled through a virtual design, were aged roughly 18 to 100 years, and lived in 20 to 30 United States geographic areas. In the prospective study, participants were assigned to cohorts based on the clinical history participants reported in a screening survey and a study questionnaire. Recovered participants in ImmuneRACE Cohort 3 were defined as having two consecutive negative NP/OP PCR tests, clearance from a healthcare professional, or resolution of symptoms. In the prospective study, mobile phlebotomists collected whole blood, serum and a nasopharyngeal or oropharyngeal swab from each participant. Over a roughly two-month period, participants in the prospective study had the option of providing additional blood draws and questionnaires. Before DNA extraction, prospective study blood samples were shipped either frozen or at room temperature.

The source material was PBMCs or T cells enriched from blood (not recorded which). This chain is built from TRBV5-1 and TRBJ2-1, with no D gene named confidently. The source is a man in his fifties who had recovered from COVID-19. The CDR3 sequence is CASSLRSSYNEQFF. The nucleotide sequence reads as follows: TGCGCCAGCAGCTTGAGGAGCTCCTACAATGAGCAGTTCTTC.